This T cell receptor beta chain was sequenced for a study of identifying expanded T cells in peripheral blood. Findings and limits, study-wide: Approximately 1.1 clones differed between technical replicates, versus around 15 and 19 over time.

This CDR3 has 14 residues. V was pared by 0 bases and J by 2 bases, with 6 bases between. Germline V gene lookup returns CDR1 MNHNY and CDR2 SVGAGI (reference sequence). Clones were sequenced by immunoSEQ multiplex PCR, and TCRdb holds only the in-frame ones, with some missing. The table lists approximately 100,000 clones, about 87% of them singletons, with 6.5% to 9% in the top ten. Of note for this clone: Its antigen is not known.

During the collection period, no donor immune events like infections were recorded. The sample comprised blood. The chain has TRBV6-6 and TRBJ2-3; D unresolved. This sequence originates from a person aged 18 to 70 in good health. The CDR3 loop is CASSYSHLTDTQYF. The CDR3 DNA reads as TGTGCCAGCAGTTACTCCCACCTCACAGATACGCAGTATTTT.